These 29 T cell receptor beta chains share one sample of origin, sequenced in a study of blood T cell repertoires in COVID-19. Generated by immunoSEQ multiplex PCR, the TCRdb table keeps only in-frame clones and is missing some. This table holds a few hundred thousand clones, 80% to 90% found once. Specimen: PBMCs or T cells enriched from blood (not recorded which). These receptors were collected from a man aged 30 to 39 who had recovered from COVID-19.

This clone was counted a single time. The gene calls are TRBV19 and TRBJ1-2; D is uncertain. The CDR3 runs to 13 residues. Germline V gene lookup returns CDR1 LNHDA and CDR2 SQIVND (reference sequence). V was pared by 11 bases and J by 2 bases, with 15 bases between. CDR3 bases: TGTGCCGCCGAGGAGGGATCCAACTATGGCTACACCTTC. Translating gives CAAEEGSNYGYTF.

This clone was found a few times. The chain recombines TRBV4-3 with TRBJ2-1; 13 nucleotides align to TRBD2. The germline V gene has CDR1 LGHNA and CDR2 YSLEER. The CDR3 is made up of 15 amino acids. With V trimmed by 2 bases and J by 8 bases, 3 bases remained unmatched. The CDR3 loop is CASSQLTSGRHEQFF. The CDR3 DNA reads TGCGCCAGCAGCCAACTGACTAGCGGGAGGCATGAGCAGTTCTTC.

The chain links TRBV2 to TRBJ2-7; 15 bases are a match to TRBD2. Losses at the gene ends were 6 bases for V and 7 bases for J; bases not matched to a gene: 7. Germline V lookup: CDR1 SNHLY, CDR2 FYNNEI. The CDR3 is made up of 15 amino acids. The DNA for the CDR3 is TGTGCCAGCAGGATTAGGACTAGCGGGAGGGAAGAGCAGTACTTC. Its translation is CASRIRTSGREEQYF. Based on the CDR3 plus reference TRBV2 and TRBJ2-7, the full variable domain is EPEVTQTPSHQVTQMGQEVILRCVPISNHLYFYWYRQILGQKVEFLVSFYNNEISEKSEIFDDQFSVERPDGSNFTLKIRSTKLEDSAMYFCASRIRTSGREEQYFGPGTRLTVT.

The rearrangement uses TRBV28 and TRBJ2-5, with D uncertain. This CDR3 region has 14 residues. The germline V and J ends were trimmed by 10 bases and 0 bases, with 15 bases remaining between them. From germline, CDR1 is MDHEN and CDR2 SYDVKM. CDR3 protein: CAISTSNHQETQYF. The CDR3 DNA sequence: TGTGCCATCTCGACTTCCAATCACCAAGAGACCCAGTACTTC. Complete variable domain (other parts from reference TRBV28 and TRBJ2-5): DVKVTQSSRYLVKRTGEKVFLECVQDMDHENMFWYRQDPGLGLRLIYFSYDVKMKEKGDIPEGYSVSREKKERFSLILESASTNQTSMYLCAISTSNHQETQYFGPGTRLLVL.

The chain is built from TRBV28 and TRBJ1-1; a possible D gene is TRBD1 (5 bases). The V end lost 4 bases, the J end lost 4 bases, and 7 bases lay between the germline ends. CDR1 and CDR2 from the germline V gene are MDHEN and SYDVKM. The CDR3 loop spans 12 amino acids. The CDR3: CASSWQGTEAFF. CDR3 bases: TGTGCCAGCAGTTGGCAGGGCACTGAAGCTTTCTTT.

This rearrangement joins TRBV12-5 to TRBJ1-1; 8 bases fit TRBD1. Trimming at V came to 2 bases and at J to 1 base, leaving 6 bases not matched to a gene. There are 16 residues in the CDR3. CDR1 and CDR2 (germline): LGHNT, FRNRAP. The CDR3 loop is CASGLYPGTGNTEAFF. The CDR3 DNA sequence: TGTGCTAGTGGTTTGTACCCCGGGACAGGGAACACTGAAGCTTTCTTT.

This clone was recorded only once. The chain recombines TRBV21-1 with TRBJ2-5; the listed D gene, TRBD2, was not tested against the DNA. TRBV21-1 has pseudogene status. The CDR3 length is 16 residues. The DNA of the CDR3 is TGTGCCAGCAGCAGGGTAGCGTGCTTCCGACAAGAGACCCAGTACTTC. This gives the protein CASSRVACFRQETQYF.

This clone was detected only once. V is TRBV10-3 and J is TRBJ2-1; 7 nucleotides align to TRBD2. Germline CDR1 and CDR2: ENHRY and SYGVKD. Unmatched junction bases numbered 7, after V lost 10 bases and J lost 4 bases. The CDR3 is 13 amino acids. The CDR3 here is CATRREDYNEQFF. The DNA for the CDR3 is TGTGCCACGCGACGGGAGGATTACAATGAGCAGTTCTTC.

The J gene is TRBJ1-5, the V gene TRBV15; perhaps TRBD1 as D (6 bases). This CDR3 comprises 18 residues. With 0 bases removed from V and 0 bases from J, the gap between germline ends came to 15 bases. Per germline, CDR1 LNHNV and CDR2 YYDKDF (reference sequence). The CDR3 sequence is CATSRDFGTRNSNQPQHF. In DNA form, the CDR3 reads TGTGCCACCAGCAGAGATTTTGGGACAAGAAATAGCAATCAGCCCCAGCATTTT.

CDR3 sequence: CASSDSGLAGGLGEQFF. Written as DNA, the CDR3 is TGTGCCAGCAGTGACAGCGGACTAGCGGGGGGCCTAGGTGAGCAGTTCTTC. V and J are TRBV6-4 and TRBJ2-1; 14 nucleotides match TRBD2. After removal of 2 bases from V and 9 bases from J, the junction contained 9 bases not matched to a gene. There are 17 residues in the CDR3. Germline V lookup: CDR1 MRHNA, CDR2 SNTAGT.

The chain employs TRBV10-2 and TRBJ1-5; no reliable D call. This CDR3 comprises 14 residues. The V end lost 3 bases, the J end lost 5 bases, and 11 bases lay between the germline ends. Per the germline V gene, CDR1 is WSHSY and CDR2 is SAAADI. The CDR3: CASSDSGGDQPQHF. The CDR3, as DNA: TGCGCCAGCAGTGATTCAGGCGGGGATCAGCCCCAGCATTTT.

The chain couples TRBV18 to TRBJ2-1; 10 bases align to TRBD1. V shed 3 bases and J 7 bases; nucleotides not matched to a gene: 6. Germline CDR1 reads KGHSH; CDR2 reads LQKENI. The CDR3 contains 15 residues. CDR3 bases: TGTGCCAGCTCACCGGGGACAGGGGAAGGTAATGAGCAGTTCTTC. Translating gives CASSPGTGEGNEQFF.

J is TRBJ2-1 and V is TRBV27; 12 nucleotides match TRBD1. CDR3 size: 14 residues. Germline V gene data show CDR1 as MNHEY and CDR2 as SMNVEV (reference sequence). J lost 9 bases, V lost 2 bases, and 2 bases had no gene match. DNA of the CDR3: TGTGCCAGCAGTTTAGGGACAGGGGGCCTTGAGCAGTTCTTC. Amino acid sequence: CASSLGTGGLEQFF.

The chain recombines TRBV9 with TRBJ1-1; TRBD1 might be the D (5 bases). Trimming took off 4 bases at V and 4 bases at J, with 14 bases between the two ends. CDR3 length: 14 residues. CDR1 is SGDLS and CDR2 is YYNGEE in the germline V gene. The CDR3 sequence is CASSPFGGGTEAFF. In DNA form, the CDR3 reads TGTGCCAGCAGCCCTTTTGGGGGGGGCACTGAAGCTTTCTTT.

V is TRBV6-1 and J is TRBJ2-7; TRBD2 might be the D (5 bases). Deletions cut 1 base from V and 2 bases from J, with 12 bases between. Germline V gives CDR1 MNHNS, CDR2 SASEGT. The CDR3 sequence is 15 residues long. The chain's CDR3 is CASSEVRGFAYEQYF. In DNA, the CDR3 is TGTGCCAGCAGTGAAGTTCGGGGTTTTGCCTACGAGCAGTACTTC.

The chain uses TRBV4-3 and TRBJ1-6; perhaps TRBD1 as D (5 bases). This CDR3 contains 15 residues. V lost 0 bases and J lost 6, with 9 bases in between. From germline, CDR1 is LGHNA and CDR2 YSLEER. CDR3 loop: CASSQDRGSNSPLHF. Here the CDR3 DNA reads TGCGCCAGCAGCCAAGATAGGGGAAGTAATTCACCCCTCCACTTT.

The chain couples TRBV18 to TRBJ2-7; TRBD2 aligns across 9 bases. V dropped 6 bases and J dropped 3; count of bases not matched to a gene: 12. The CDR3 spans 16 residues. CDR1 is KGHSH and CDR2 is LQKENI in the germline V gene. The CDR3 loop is CASSRTGVAGDYEQYF. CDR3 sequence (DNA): TGTGCCAGCTCCAGGACGGGGGTAGCGGGAGACTACGAGCAGTACTTC.

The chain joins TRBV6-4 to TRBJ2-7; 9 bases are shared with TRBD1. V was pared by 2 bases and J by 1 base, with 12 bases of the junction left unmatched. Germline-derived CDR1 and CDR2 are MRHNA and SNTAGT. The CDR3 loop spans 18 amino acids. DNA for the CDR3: TGTGCCAGCAGTGACACCAAAAACAGGGGGCTGGGGTCCTACGAGCAGTACTTC. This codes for CASSDTKNRGLGSYEQYF.

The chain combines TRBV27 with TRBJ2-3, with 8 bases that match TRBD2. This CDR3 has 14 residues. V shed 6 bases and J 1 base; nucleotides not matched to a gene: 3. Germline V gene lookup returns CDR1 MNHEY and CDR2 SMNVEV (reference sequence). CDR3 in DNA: TGTGCCAGCAGACAAGCGGGGGGCACAGATACGCAGTATTTT. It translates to CASRQAGGTDTQYF.

The CDR3: CSGVYSSTDTQYF. Written as DNA, the CDR3 is TGCAGCGGGGTATACAGTAGCACAGATACGCAGTATTTT. This sequence joins TRBV29-1 and TRBJ2-3; D not resolved. Trimming pared 7 bases from V and 0 bases from J, leaving 11 bases between. In germline, CDR1 is SQVTM, CDR2 ANQGSEA. CDR3 length: 13 amino acids.

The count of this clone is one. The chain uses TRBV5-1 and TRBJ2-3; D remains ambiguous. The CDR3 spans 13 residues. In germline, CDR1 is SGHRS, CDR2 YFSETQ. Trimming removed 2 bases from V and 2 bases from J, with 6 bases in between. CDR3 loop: CASSFEVTDTQYF. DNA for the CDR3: TGCGCCAGCAGCTTCGAGGTCACAGATACGCAGTATTTT.

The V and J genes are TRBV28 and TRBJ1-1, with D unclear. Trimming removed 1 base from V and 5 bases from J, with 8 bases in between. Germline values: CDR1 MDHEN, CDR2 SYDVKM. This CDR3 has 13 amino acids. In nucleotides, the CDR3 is TGTGCCAGCAGTTTATTGGCGCGGACTGAAGCTTTCTTT. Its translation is CASSLLARTEAFF.

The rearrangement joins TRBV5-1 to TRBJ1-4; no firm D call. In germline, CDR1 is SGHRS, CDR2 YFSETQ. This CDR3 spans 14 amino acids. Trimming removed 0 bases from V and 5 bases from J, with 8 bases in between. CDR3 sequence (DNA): TGCGCCAGCAGCTTGGCCATACAGAATGAAAAACTGTTTTTT. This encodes CASSLAIQNEKLFF.

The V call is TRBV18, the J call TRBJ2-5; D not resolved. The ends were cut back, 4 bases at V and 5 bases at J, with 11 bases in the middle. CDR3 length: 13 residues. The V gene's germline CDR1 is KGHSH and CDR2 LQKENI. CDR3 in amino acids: CASSRATWETQYF. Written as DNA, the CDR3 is TGTGCCAGCTCACGGGCGACATGGGAGACCCAGTACTTC.

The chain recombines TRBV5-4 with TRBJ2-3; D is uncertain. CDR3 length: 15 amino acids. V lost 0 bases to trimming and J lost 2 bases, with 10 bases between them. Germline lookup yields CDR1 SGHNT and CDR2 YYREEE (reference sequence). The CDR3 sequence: CASSLGLLNTDTQYF. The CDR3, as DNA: TGTGCCAGCAGCTTGGGGTTGCTAAACACAGATACGCAGTATTTT.

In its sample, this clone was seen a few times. CDR3 sequence reads: CASSYKTGATYEQYF. CDR3 nucleotides: TGTGCCAGCAGCTATAAGACAGGGGCTACCTACGAGCAGTACTTC. V is TRBV7-2 and J is TRBJ2-7, with 8 positions matching TRBD1. After removal of 4 bases from V and 2 bases from J, the junction contained 7 bases not matched to a gene. Looked up from germline, CDR1 is SGHTA and CDR2 is FQGNSA. The CDR3 totals 15 residues.

In DNA, the CDR3 is TGTGCCAGCAGTAGACAGGGGAGCTATGGCTACACCTTC. Translated, it gives CASSRQGSYGYTF. The chain recombines TRBV2 with TRBJ1-2; TRBD1 aligns across 8 bases. Unmatched junction bases numbered 3, after V lost 5 bases and J lost 4 bases. The CDR3 has 13 residues. CDR1 is SNHLY and CDR2 is FYNNEI in the germline V gene.

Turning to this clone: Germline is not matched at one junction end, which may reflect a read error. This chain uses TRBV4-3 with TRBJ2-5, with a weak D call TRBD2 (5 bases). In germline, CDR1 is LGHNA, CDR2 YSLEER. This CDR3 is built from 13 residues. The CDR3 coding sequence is TGCGCCAGCAGCCAAGACAGCGACTACCAACCCCACTTC. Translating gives CASSQDSDYQPHF.

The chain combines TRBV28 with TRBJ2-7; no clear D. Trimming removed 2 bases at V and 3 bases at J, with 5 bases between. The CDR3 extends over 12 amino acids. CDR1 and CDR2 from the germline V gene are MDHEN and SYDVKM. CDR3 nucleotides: TGTGCCAGCAGTTTAGTCGGCTACGAGCAGTACTTC. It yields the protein CASSLVGYEQYF.